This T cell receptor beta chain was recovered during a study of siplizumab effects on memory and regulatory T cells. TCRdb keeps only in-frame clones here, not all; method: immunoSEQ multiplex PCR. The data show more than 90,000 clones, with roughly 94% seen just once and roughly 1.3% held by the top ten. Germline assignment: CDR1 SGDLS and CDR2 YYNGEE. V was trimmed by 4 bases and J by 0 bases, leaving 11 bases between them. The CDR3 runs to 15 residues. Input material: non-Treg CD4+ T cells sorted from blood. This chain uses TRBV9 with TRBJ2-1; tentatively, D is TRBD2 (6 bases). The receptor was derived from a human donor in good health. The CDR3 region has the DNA TGTGCCAGCAGCACTCGACTAGTCTCCTACAATGAGCAGTTCTTC. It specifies CASSTRLVSYNEQFF.